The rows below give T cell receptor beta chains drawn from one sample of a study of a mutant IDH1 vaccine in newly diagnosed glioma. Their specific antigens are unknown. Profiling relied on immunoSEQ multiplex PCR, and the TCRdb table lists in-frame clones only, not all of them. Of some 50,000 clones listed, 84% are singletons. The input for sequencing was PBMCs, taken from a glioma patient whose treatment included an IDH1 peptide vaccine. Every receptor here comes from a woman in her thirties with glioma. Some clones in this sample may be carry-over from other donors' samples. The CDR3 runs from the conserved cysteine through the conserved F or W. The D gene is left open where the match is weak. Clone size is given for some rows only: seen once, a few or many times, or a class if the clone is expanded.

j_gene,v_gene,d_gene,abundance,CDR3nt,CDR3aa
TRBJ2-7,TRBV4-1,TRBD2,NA,TGCGCCAGCAGCCAAGATAAGCGGGAGGGCCGATGGGAGCAGTACTTC,CASSQDKREGRWEQYF
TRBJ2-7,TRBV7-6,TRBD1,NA,TGTGCCAGCAGCTTGAACGAGGGGGCTAACCCCTACGAGCAGTACTTC,CASSLNEGANPYEQYF
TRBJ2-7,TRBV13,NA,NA,TGTGCCACACTCAGGGTCTGGAGATACGAGCAGTACTTC,CATLRVWRYEQYF
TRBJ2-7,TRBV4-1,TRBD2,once,TGCGCCAGCAGCTTGACTAGCGGTTCCTACGAGCAGTACTTC,CASSLTSGSYEQYF
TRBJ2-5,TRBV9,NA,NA,TGTGCCAGCAGCGTAGTTCCCGACAGCATGGGGGAGACCCAGTACTTC,CASSVVPDSMGETQYF
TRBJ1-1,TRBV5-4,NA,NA,TGTGCCAGCAGCTTGACAGGGATCGAAGCTTTCTTT,CASSLTGIEAFF
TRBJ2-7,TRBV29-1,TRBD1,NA,TGCAGCACCCGACAGGGTACCTACGAGCAGTACTTC,CSTRQGTYEQYF
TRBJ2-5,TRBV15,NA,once,TGTGCCACCAGCGGGGGCGGAGAGACCCAGTACTTC,CATSGGGETQYF
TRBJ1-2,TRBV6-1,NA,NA,TGTGCCAGCAGTGATTGGGAGAACAGAGACTATGGCTACACCTTC,CASSDWENRDYGYTF
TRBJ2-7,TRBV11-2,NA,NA,TGTGCCAGCAGCTTAGAGTGGACAGCCCTCTACGAGCAGTACTTC,CASSLEWTALYEQYF
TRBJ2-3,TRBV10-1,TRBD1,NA,TGCGCCAGCAGTTTACAGGGGGCAGATACGCAGTATTTT,CASSLQGADTQYF
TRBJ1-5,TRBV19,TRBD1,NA,TGTGCCAGTAGTATCCAAACCGGGACAGCCTATCAGCCCCAGCATTTT,CASSIQTGTAYQPQHF
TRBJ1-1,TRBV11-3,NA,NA,TGTGCCAGCAGCCCGGGTAACACTGAAGCTTTCTTT,CASSPGNTEAFF
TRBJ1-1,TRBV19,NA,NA,TGTGCCAGTAGTATAGGAATAGGCACTGAAGCTTTCTTT,CASSIGIGTEAFF